This T cell receptor beta chain was captured by sequencing in a study of T cell responses to AZD1222 COVID-19 vaccine (TCRdb year 2021). Context from the whole study: A total of around 240 trial participants underwent TCR sequencing, of whom about 200 had received two doses of AZD1222 and some 26 had received two doses of the MenACWY control vaccine. Trial participants were enrolled by age into subgroups of 18-55, 56-69 and 70-plus years, and around 150, 29 and 61 TCR-sequenced participants, respectively, were included in these subgroups.

Results and caveats for the whole study, not just this receptor: The 56-69-year group was small, and its depth increase did not reach significance, likely because of low power. Participants were mostly white British and included more females than males, and it was suggested by the authors that clonal diversity may have been underestimated. No day 14 peak-response samples were available, so repertoires were characterized only after the peak T cell response. Spike-specific TCR breadth and depth rose significantly after two AZD1222 doses compared with day 0 and with MenACWY recipients. Nearly half of unique spike-specific TCRs reportedly recognized epitopes outside regions mutated in the B.1.351 and B.1.1.7 variants. Conclusions about previously exposed vaccinees are limited because only a handful of AZD1222 recipients were SARS-CoV-2 seropositive at baseline. CD4 TCRs associated with the vaccine covered the entire spike protein, and the dominant responses were in regions 160-218 and 743-854.

The CDR3 regions of human TCRbeta chains were analyzed by immunosequencing. In the authors' own workflow: TCRs in the repertoires were compared against a reference library of SARS-CoV-2-specific TCRs that had been generated with the MIRA antigen-specificity platform. Breadth was defined as the fraction of unique TCRs that were SARS-CoV-2-associated, and depth was defined as the fraction of total T cells that were SARS-CoV-2-associated. Using the MIRA data, each spike-specific TCR was mapped to the spike region that the TCR reacts to and placed in a CD4 or CD8 class. Log10-transformed breadth and depth values were compared by one-way ANOVA with Sidak's multiple comparisons tests. TCRdb holds this immuneACCESS table with in-frame rearrangements only. Some clones are missing; in checked studies, unresolved V genes explain under half, and the rest has no known cause. V and J calls and clone size are those listed in that table; D and trimming were worked out from the DNA. The sample table holds 84,000 or so clones, of which around 90% were seen once. In total, the top ten clones hold roughly 5% of the sample.

This clone was seen a single time. What antigen it recognizes has not been identified. Within one base of it there is no much larger clone, and no base qualities were kept. According to the study, the label for this sample's time point signals: baseline before first vaccination. What the treatment or condition label conveys for this sample: meningococcal conjugate vaccine given as trial control. Samples from vaccinated people were obtained from the UK trials COV001 and COV002, which included a single-blind randomized controlled phase 2/3 trial of AZD1222 (ChAdOx1 nCoV-19) in healthy adults. Trial participant PBMC samples were collected at day 0 and day 28 after the second dose for TCRbeta chain sequencing. The source was peripheral blood, collected on day 0 of MenACWY control vaccination. The receptor was derived from an adult in good health.

The DNA sequence follows: TGTGCCAGCAGTCCCAGGGTTTTCACTGAAGCTTTCTTT. This translates into CASSPRVFTEAFF. The chain couples TRBV27 to TRBJ1-1; the D gene is perhaps TRBD1, on 5 matching bases. V is pared back by 5 bases and J by 4 bases, with 11 bases lying between the germline termini. Spanning cysteine to phenylalanine, the CDR3 consists of 13 amino acids. Only the CDR3 portion is preserved as DNA: 39 bases, with reading frame beginning at the first base. CDR1 and CDR2, looked up from the germline V gene (reference sequence), are MNHEY and SMNVEV.